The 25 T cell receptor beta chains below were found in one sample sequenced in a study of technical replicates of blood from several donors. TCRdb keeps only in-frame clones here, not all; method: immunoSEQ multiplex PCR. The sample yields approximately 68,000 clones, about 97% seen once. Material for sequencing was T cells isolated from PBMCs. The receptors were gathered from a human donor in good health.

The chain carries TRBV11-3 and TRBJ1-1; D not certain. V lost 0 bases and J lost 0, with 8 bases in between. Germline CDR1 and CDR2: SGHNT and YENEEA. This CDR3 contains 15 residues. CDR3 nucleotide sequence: TGTGCCAGCAGCTTAGATCAGGTCATGAACACTGAAGCTTTCTTT. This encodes CASSLDQVMNTEAFF.

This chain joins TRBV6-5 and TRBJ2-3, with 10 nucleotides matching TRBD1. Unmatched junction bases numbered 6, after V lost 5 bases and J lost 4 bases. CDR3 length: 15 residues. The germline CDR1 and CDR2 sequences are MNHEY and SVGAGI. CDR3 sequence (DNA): TGTGCCAGCAGTCTGGGACAGGGGAGATCAGATACGCAGTATTTT. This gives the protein CASSLGQGRSDTQYF.

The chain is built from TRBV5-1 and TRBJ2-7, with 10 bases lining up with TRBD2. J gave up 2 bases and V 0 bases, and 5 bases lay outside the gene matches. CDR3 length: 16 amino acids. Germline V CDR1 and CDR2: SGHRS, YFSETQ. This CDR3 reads CASSLEPSGSTYEQYF. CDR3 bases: TGCGCCAGCAGCTTGGAGCCTAGCGGGAGTACCTACGAGCAGTACTTC.

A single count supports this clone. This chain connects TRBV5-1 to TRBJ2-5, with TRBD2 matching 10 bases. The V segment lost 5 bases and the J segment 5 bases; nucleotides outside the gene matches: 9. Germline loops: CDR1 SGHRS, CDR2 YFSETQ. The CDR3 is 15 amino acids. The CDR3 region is CASSEPSGSTETQYF. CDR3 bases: TGCGCCAGCAGTGAGCCTAGCGGGAGTACTGAGACCCAGTACTTC. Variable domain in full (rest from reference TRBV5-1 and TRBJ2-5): KAGVTQTPRYLIKTRGQQVTLSCSPISGHRSVSWYQQTPGQGLQFLFEYFSETQRNKGNFPGRFSGRQFSNSRSEMNVSTLELGDSALYLCASSEPSGSTETQYFGPGTRLLVL.

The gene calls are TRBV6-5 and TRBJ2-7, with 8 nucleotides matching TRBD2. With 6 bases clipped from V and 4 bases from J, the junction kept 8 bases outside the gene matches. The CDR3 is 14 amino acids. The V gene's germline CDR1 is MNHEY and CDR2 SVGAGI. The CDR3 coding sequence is TGTGCCAGCAGCCTGGGACTAGTCACGTACGAGCAGTACTTC. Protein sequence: CASSLGLVTYEQYF.

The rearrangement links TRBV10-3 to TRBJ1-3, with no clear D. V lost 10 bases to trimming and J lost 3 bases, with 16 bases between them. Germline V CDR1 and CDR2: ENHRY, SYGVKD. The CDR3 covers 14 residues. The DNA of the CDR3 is TGTGCCACAAGGGAGGTGGCGGATGGAAACACCATATATTTT. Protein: CATREVADGNTIYF.

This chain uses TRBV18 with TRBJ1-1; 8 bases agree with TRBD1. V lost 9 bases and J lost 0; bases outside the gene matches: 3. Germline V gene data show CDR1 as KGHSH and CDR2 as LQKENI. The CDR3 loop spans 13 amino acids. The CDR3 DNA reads TGTGCCAGTCGGACAGGGTTGAACACTGAAGCTTTCTTT. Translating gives CASRTGLNTEAFF. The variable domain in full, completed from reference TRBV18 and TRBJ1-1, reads NAGVMQNPRHLVRRRGQEARLRCSPMKGHSHVYWYRQLPEEGLKFMVYLQKENIIDESGMPKERFSAEFPKEGPSILRIQQVVRGDSAAYFCASRTGLNTEAFFGQGTRLTVV.

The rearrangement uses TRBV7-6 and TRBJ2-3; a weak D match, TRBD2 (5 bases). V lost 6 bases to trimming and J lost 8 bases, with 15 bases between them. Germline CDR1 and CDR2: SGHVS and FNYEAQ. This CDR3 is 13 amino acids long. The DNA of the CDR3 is TGTGCCAGCAGTCCTGGGCGCGAGGGTACGCAGTATTTT. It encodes CASSPGREGTQYF.

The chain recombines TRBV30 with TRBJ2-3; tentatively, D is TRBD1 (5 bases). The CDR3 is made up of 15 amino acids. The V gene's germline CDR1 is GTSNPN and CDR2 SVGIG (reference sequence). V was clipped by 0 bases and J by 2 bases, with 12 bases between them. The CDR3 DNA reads TGTGCCTGGAGTGTACAGGCGTCGTCCACAGATACGCAGTATTTT. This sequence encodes CAWSVQASSTDTQYF.

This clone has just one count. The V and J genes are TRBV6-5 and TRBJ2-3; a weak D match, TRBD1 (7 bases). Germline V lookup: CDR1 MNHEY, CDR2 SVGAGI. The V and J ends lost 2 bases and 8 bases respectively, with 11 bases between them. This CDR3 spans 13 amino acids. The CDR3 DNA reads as TGTGCCAGCAGTTACGCTCAGGGGGGTACGCAGTATTTT. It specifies CASSYAQGGTQYF.

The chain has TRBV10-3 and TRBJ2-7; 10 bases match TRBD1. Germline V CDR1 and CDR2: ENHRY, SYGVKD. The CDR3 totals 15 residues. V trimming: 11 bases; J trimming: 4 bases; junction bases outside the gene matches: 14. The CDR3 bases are TGTGCCGGATGCAACTTTGGGACAGGGGTATACGAGCAGTACTTC. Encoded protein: CAGCNFGTGVYEQYF.

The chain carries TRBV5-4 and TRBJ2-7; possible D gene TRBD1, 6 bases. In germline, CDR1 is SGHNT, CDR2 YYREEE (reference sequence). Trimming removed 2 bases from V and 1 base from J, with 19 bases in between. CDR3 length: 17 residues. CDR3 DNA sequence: TGTGCCAGCAGCTTAGGGGGACCTCCTGGCGGATCCTACGAGCAGTACTTC. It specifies CASSLGGPPGGSYEQYF.

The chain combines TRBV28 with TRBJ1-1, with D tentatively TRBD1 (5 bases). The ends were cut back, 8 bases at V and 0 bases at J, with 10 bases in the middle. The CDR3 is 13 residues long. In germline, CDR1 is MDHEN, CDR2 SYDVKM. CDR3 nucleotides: TGTGCCAGCGGGGGGGGTCTGAACACTGAAGCTTTCTTT. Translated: CASGGGLNTEAFF.

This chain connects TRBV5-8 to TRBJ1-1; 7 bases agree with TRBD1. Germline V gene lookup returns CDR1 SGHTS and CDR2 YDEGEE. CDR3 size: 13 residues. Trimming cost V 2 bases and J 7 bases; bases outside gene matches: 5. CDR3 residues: CASSLRGPHEAFF. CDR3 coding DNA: TGTGCCAGCAGCTTAAGGGGGCCCCATGAAGCTTTCTTT.

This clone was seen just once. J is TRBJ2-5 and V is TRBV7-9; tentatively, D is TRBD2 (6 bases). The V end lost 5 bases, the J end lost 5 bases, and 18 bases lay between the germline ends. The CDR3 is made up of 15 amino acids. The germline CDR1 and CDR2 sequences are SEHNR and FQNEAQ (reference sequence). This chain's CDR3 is CASSVSGPRRETQYF. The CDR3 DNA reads TGTGCCAGCAGCGTAAGCGGGCCACGGCGCGAGACCCAGTACTTC.

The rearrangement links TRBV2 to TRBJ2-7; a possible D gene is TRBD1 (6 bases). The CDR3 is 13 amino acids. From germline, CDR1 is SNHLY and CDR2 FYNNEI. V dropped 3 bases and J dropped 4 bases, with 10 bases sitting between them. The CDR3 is CASSEWTEYEQYF. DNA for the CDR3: TGTGCCAGCAGTGAGTGGACAGAATACGAGCAGTACTTC.

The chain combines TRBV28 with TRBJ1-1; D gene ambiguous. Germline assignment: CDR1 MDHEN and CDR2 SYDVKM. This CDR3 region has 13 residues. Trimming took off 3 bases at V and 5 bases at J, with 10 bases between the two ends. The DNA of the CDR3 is TGTGCCAGCAGTTTTGGAGTGTTGACTGAAGCTTTCTTT. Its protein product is CASSFGVLTEAFF. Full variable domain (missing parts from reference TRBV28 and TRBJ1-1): DVKVTQSSRYLVKRTGEKVFLECVQDMDHENMFWYRQDPGLGLRLIYFSYDVKMKEKGDIPEGYSVSREKKERFSLILESASTNQTSMYLCASSFGVLTEAFFGQGTRLTVV.

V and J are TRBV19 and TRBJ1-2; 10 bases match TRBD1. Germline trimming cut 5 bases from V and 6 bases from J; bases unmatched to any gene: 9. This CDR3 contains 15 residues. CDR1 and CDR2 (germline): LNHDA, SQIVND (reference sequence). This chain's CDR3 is CASSLRDRGVHGYTF. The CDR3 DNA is TGTGCCAGTAGTCTCCGGGACAGGGGAGTTCATGGCTACACCTTC.

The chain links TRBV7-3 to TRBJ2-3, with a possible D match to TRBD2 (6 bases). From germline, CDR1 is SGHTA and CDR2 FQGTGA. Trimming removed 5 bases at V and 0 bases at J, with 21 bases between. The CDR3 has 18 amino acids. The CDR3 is CASSKGLSRPTSTDTQYF. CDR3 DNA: TGTGCCAGCAGCAAAGGACTATCCAGACCTACTAGCACAGATACGCAGTATTTT.

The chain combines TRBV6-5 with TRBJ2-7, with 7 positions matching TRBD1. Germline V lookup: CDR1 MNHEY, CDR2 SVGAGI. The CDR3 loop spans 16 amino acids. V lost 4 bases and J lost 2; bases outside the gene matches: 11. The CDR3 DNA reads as TGTGCCAGCAGTTTGACCGGGACAGAACTCCCCTACGAGCAGTACTTC. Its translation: CASSLTGTELPYEQYF.

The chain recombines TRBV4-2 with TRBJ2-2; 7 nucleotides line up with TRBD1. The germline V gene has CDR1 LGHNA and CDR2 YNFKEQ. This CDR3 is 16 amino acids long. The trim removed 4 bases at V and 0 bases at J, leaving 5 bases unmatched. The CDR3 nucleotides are TGTGCCAGCAGCCGGCGACAGGGTCCGAACACCGGGGAGCTGTTTTTT. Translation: CASSRRQGPNTGELFF.

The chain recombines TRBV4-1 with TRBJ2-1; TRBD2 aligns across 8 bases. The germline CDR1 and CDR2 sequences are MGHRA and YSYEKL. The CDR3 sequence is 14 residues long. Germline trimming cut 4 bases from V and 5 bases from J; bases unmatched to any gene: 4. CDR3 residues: CASSLGLVNNEQFF. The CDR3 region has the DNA TGCGCCAGCAGCCTGGGACTAGTGAACAATGAGCAGTTCTTC.

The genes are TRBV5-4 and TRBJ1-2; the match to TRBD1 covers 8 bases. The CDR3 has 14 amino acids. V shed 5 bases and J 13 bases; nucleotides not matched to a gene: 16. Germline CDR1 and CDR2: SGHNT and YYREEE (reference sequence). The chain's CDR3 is CASRSPGQALSGTF. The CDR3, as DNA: TGTGCCAGCAGAAGTCCGGGACAGGCTCTATCAGGCACCTTC.

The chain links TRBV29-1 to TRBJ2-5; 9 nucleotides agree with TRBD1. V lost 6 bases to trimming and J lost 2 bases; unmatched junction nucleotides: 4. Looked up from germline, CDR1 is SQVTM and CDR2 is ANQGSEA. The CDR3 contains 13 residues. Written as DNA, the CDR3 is TGCAGCGTGGAGACAGGGGGACAAGAGACCCAGTACTTC. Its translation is CSVETGGQETQYF.

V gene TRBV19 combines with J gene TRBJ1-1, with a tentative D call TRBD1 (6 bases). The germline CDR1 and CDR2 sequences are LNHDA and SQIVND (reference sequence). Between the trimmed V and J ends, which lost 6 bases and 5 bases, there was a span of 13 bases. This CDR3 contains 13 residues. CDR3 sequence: CASRVGRGTEAFF. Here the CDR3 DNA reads TGTGCCAGTAGGGTAGGGAGGGGGACTGAAGCTTTCTTT.